These T cell receptor delta chains were read from a single sample in a study of Vδ1+ human thymocytes. TCRdb fed the multiplex PCR reads into CATT to redo clone calling. The repertoire consists of around 56,000 delta-chain clones, with about 15% occurring once and the leading ten covering over 0.35%. The source material was Vdelta1+ gamma-delta thymocytes from the thymus. The receptors stem from a girl in the first two years of life who had congenital heart surgery. CDR3s include the opening cysteine and the closing phenylalanine or tryptophan. Each record gives: clone size, D gene, V gene, J gene, CDR3 protein, CDR3 DNA. The D gene is left open where the match is weak. For some rows the clone size is stated as once, few or many, or as a class when expanded; others skip it.

abundance: -
d_gene: TRDD3
v_gene: TRDV1
j_gene: TRDJ1
CDR3aa: CALGKGPPYWGRTDKLIF
CDR3nt: TGTGCTCTTGGGAAGGGTCCCCCGTACTGGGGGAGGACCGATAAACTCATCTTT

abundance: few
d_gene: TRDD3
v_gene: TRDV1
j_gene: TRDJ1
CDR3aa: CALGETKTLKPLGDLYTDKLIF
CDR3nt: TGTGCTCTTGGGGAAACAAAAACCCTGAAACCTTTGGGGGATTTGTACACCGATAAACTCATCTTT

abundance: few
d_gene: TRDD3
v_gene: TRDV1
j_gene: TRDJ1
CDR3aa: CALGELRGDTLCSDKLIF
CDR3nt: TGTGCTCTTGGGGAACTGAGGGGGGATACGCTTTGTAGCGATAAACTCATCTTT

abundance: -
d_gene: -
v_gene: TRAV29/DV5
j_gene: TRDJ1
CDR3aa: CAATDASYPSTELWGTQTRTDKLIF
CDR3nt: TGTGCAGCAACCGATGCTTCCTATCCTTCCACGGAATTATGGGGGACCCAGACGCGTACCGATAAACTCATCTTT

abundance: few
d_gene: TRDD3
v_gene: TRDV1
j_gene: TRDJ1
CDR3aa: CALGERGPIEGYALTDKPIF
CDR3nt: TGTGCTCTTGGGGAACGGGGTCCTATTGAGGGATACGCATTAACCGATAAACCCATCTTT

abundance: -
d_gene: -
v_gene: TRDV1
j_gene: TRDJ1
CDR3aa: CALGEFPRVRYTDKLIF
CDR3nt: TGTGCTCTTGGGGAGTTTCCAAGGGTTCGGTACACCGATAAACTCATCTTT

abundance: -
d_gene: TRDD3
v_gene: TRDV1
j_gene: TRDJ1
CDR3aa: CALKTGGPLTDKLIF
CDR3nt: TGTGCCCTTAAAACTGGGGGACCTCTCACCGATAAACTCATCTTT

abundance: -
d_gene: TRDD2
v_gene: TRDV1
j_gene: TRDJ1
CDR3aa: CALGDRLPTRQGVPSYTDKLIF
CDR3nt: TGTGCTCTTGGGGACCGACTTCCTACCAGGCAGGGGGTGCCGTCGTACACCGATAAACTCATCTTT

abundance: -
d_gene: -
v_gene: TRDV1
j_gene: TRDJ1
CDR3aa: CALGGFSMGMSTDKLIF
CDR3nt: TGTGCTCTTGGGGGATTCTCAATGGGGATGAGTACCGATAAACTCATCTTT

abundance: -
d_gene: TRDD3
v_gene: TRDV1
j_gene: TRDJ1
CDR3aa: CALGEPRGLPFFSGGYSADKLIF
CDR3nt: TGTGCTCTTGGGGAGCCGAGGGGCCTTCCCTTTTTCTCTGGGGGATACTCGGCCGATAAACTCATCTTT

abundance: few
d_gene: -
v_gene: TRDV1
j_gene: TRDJ1
CDR3aa: CALGELRPTQEGWAPETPPSYTDKLIF
CDR3nt: TGTGCTCTTGGGGAACTTCGGCCTACACAGGAGGGCTGGGCACCAGAGACTCCGCCCTCGTACACCGATAAACTCATCTTT

abundance: few
d_gene: -
v_gene: TRDV1
j_gene: TRDJ1
CDR3aa: CALGESFHTSTGVSYTDKLIF
CDR3nt: TGTGCTCTTGGGGAATCCTTCCATACCTCAACTGGGGTCTCGTACACCGATAAACTCATCTTT

abundance: -
d_gene: -
v_gene: TRDV1
j_gene: TRDJ1
CDR3aa: CALGEPLVPTGYTDKLIF
CDR3nt: TGTGCTCTTGGGGAACCCCTAGTCCCTACAGGATACACCGATAAACTCATCTTT

abundance: few
d_gene: -
v_gene: TRDV2
j_gene: TRDJ1
CDR3aa: CACDLPLTGRGNTDKLIF
CDR3nt: TGTGCCTGCGACCTGCCTCTGACGGGTCGGGGGAACACCGATAAACTCATCTTT

abundance: -
d_gene: TRDD3
v_gene: TRDV1
j_gene: TRDJ1
CDR3aa: CARGLLDWGIRGYTDKLIF
CDR3nt: TGTGCCCGGGGACTCCTAGACTGGGGGATACGTGGGTACACCGATAAACTCATCTTT

abundance: -
d_gene: TRDD3
v_gene: TRDV1
j_gene: TRDJ1
CDR3aa: CALGDRLGWGIRADKLIF
CDR3nt: TGTGCTCTTGGGGACCGGCTAGGCTGGGGGATACGGGCCGATAAACTCATCTTT

abundance: -
d_gene: TRDD3
v_gene: TRAV29/DV5
j_gene: TRDJ1
CDR3aa: CAANRPSYTFTRTNVLGDQYTDKLIF
CDR3nt: TGTGCAGCAAACAGGCCGTCTTACACCTTCACCCGGACCAATGTACTGGGGGATCAGTACACCGATAAACTCATCTTT

abundance: few
d_gene: TRDD3
v_gene: TRDV1
j_gene: TRDJ1
CDR3aa: CALGEPPLGDTDKLIF
CDR3nt: TGTGCTCTTGGGGAACCCCCCCTGGGGGACACCGATAAACTCATCTTT

abundance: -
d_gene: TRDD3
v_gene: TRDV1
j_gene: TRDJ1
CDR3aa: CALGDLTGGYGKLIF
CDR3nt: TGTGCTCTTGGGGACCTCACTGGGGGATACGGTAAACTCATCTTT

abundance: few
d_gene: -
v_gene: TRDV1
j_gene: TRDJ1
CDR3aa: CALGASLRSLWGSYTDKLIF
CDR3nt: TGTGCTCTTGGGGCAAGCCTTCGCTCCTTATGGGGGTCTTACACCGATAAACTCATCTTT

abundance: -
d_gene: TRDD2
v_gene: TRDV1
j_gene: TRDJ1
CDR3aa: CALGELAFLLSTAGGGKLIF
CDR3nt: TGTGCTCTTGGGGAACTCGCCTTCCTACTCTCTACCGCCGGGGGAGGTAAACTCATCTTT

abundance: -
d_gene: TRDD3
v_gene: TRDV1
j_gene: TRDJ1
CDR3aa: CALGEHSCGTGDSPGPYTDKLIF
CDR3nt: TGTGCTCTTGGGGAACATTCCTGCGGTACTGGGGATAGCCCGGGGCCCTACACCGATAAACTCATCTTT

abundance: -
d_gene: TRDD3
v_gene: TRDV1
j_gene: TRDJ1
CDR3aa: CALGELGSWGIRGSAYTDKLIF
CDR3nt: TGTGCTCTTGGGGAACTAGGAAGCTGGGGGATACGCGGTTCGGCGTACACCGATAAACTCATCTTT

abundance: few
d_gene: TRDD3
v_gene: TRDV1
j_gene: TRDJ1
CDR3aa: CALGHVRGYATNTDKLIF
CDR3nt: TGTGCTCTTGGGCATGTAAGGGGATACGCTACCAACACCGATAAACTCATCTTT

abundance: -
d_gene: TRDD3
v_gene: TRDV1
j_gene: TRDJ1
CDR3aa: CALGVSSPFYWGIRDVNKLIF
CDR3nt: TGTGCTCTTGGGGTCTCTTCCCCCTTCTACTGGGGGATACGCGATGTAAATAAACTCATCTTT

abundance: -
d_gene: TRDD3
v_gene: TRDV1
j_gene: TRDJ1
CDR3aa: CALGGGLPTYSWGIPGTDKLIF
CDR3nt: TGTGCTCTTGGGGGCGGCCTTCCTACTTATAGCTGGGGGATACCGGGCACCGATAAACTCATCTTT

abundance: -
d_gene: TRDD3
v_gene: TRDV1
j_gene: TRDJ1
CDR3aa: CALGEHPLSFYWGTLKLIF
CDR3nt: TGTGCTCTTGGGGAACACCCATTGTCTTTCTACTGGGGGACCCTCAAACTCATCTTT

abundance: -
d_gene: -
v_gene: TRDV1
j_gene: TRDJ1
CDR3aa: CALGERGLGEKLIF
CDR3nt: TGTGCTCTTGGGGAACGGGGACTGGGAGAAAAACTCATCTTT

abundance: few
d_gene: -
v_gene: TRDV1
j_gene: TRDJ1
CDR3aa: CALGELLIRSGLTDKLIF
CDR3nt: TGTGCTCTTGGGGAACTTCTCATTCGGTCGGGACTCACCGATAAACTCATCTTT

abundance: -
d_gene: TRDD3
v_gene: TRDV1
j_gene: TRDJ1
CDR3aa: CALGNYILGETETDKLIF
CDR3nt: TGTGCTCTTGGGAACTACATACTGGGGGAGACTGAGACCGATAAACTCATCTTT

abundance: few
d_gene: -
v_gene: TRDV1
j_gene: TRDJ1
CDR3aa: CALGEPIPEDAYTDKLIF
CDR3nt: TGTGCTCTTGGGGAACCAATTCCTGAGGACGCCTACACCGATAAACTCATCTTT

abundance: -
d_gene: TRDD3
v_gene: TRDV1
j_gene: TRDJ1
CDR3aa: CALGDPGPGGYFLYTDKLIF
CDR3nt: TGTGCTCTTGGGGACCCTGGCCCTGGGGGATACTTTCTGTACACCGATAAACTCATCTTT

abundance: -
d_gene: TRDD3
v_gene: TRDV1
j_gene: TRDJ1
CDR3aa: CALGEPAWGIRFVGKLIF
CDR3nt: TGTGCTCTTGGGGAACCGGCCTGGGGGATACGATTTGTGGGTAAACTCATCTTT

abundance: few
d_gene: -
v_gene: TRDV1
j_gene: TRDJ1
CDR3aa: CALGETGLGTLTTDKLIF
CDR3nt: TGTGCTCTTGGGGAAACGGGGTTGGGGACTTTGACGACCGATAAACTCATCTTT

abundance: -
d_gene: TRDD3
v_gene: TRDV1
j_gene: TRDJ1
CDR3aa: CALGEQGRGGFPYTDKLIF
CDR3nt: TGTGCTCTTGGGGAACAGGGTCGTGGGGGATTCCCGTACACCGATAAACTCATCTTT

abundance: -
d_gene: -
v_gene: TRDV1
j_gene: TRDJ1
CDR3aa: CALGELLWLRLPTRTDKLIF
CDR3nt: TGTGCTCTTGGGGAACTTTTGTGGCTACGGCTGCCTACAAGAACCGATAAACTCATCTTT

abundance: -
d_gene: TRDD3
v_gene: TRDV1
j_gene: TRDJ1
CDR3aa: CALGELDYGLGDTSKLIF
CDR3nt: TGTGCTCTTGGGGAACTAGATTACGGACTGGGGGATACGTCTAAACTCATCTTT